This T cell receptor beta chain was captured in a study of blood T cell repertoires in COVID-19. Study background: T cells, B-cell-depleted T cells, or PBMCs supplied cDNA or gDNA.

Enrolled through a virtual design, the participants were between roughly 18 and 95 years of age and came from fewer than 30 US areas. Cohort placement rested on clinical history that participants reported themselves. In the original workflow: Amplified reference gene primers provided the basis for estimating nucleated cell counts. Sequencing was performed with immunoSEQ multiplex PCR; in TCRdb, only in-frame clones are kept and a portion is missing. V and J calls and clone size are given by that table; D and trimming were obtained from the DNA. The sample contains 400,000 to 550,000 clones, 70% to 90% of which appear only once. The receptor was derived from a woman between 18 and 30 years old with acute COVID-19. The specimen sequenced was PBMCs or T cells enriched from blood (not recorded which).

DNA of the CDR3: TGTGCCAGCAGCGCCATGCCGGGACTCCGTACATCTGAGCAGTTCTTC. As protein: CASSAMPGLRTSEQFF. V usage is TRBV9 and J usage is TRBJ2-1, with D maybe TRBD2 (6 bases). V was clipped by 3 bases and J by 9 bases, with 22 bases between them. CDR1 is SGDLS and CDR2 is YYNGEE in the germline V gene. This CDR3 is built from 16 residues.